These 4 T cell receptor beta chains were sequenced from one sample in a study of control samples from healthy donors and cancer patients. TCRdb keeps only in-frame clones here, not all; method: immunoSEQ multiplex PCR. The table lists about 140,000 clones, roughly 90% of them singletons. Source material: blood. All receptors come from a man younger than 40 in good health.

The chain is built from TRBV3-1 (or the pseudogene TRBV3-2) and TRBJ2-1; 8 bases map to TRBD1. The CDR3 is made up of 15 amino acids. Trimming cost V 4 bases and J 3 bases; bases outside gene matches: 5. Per the germline V gene, CDR1 is LGHDT and CDR2 is YNNKEL (reference sequence). The CDR3 here is CASSLTGTGYNEQFF. CDR3 nucleotide sequence: TGTGCCAGCAGCCTAACCGGGACAGGCTACAATGAGCAGTTCTTC.

CDR3 residues: CASSFQGTSGYTF. Here the CDR3 DNA reads TGTGCCAGCAGCTTCCAGGGTACGTCTGGCTACACCTTC. The J gene is TRBJ1-2, the V gene TRBV7-2, with D possibly matching TRBD1 (5 bases). The germline V gene has CDR1 SGHTA and CDR2 FQGNSA. V lost 3 bases and J 7 bases, leaving 12 bases between the germline ends. This CDR3 has 13 amino acids. Combining the CDR3 with reference TRBV7-2 and TRBJ1-2 gives the whole variable domain GAGVSQSPSNKVTEKGKDVELRCDPISGHTALYWYRQSLGQGLEFLIYFQGNSAPDKSGLPSDRFSAERTGGSVSTLTIQRTQQEDSAVYLCASSFQGTSGYTFGSGTRLTVV.

CDR3 DNA sequence: TGTGCCAGCAGCCTCCAGCCCACAGATACGCAGTATTTT. This gives the protein CASSLQPTDTQYF. The chain links TRBV9 to TRBJ2-3; D gene unclear. V gave up 4 bases and J gave up 2 bases, with 8 bases separating them. This CDR3 is 13 amino acids long. Germline V CDR1 and CDR2: SGDLS, YYNGEE. Based on the CDR3 plus reference TRBV9 and TRBJ2-3, the full variable domain is DSGVTQTPKHLITATGQRVTLRCSPRSGDLSVYWYQQSLDQGLQFLIQYYNGEERAKGNILERFSAQQFPDLHSELNLSSLELGDSALYFCASSLQPTDTQYFGPGTRLTVL.

The chain uses TRBV12-3 or TRBV12-4 and TRBJ2-1, with D perhaps matching TRBD2 (5 bases). Trimming removed 8 bases at V and 0 bases at J, with 5 bases between. The CDR3 runs 12 residues. The CDR3 DNA reads as TGTGCCAGCGAGGGCTCCTACAATGAGCAGTTCTTC. Translation gives CASEGSYNEQFF.